Presented here are 18 T cell receptor beta chains from one specimen sequenced in a study of shared clonotypes between healthy human individuals. This table comes from immunoSEQ multiplex PCR, and its TCRdb copy is limited to in-frame clones, with some not included. The top ten clones hold over 1.3% of a sample with nearly 1,000,000 clones, around three quarters of them seen once. The specimen was memory CD4+ T cells sorted from blood. The subset: CD45RA-negative fraction. Receptors were obtained from a man aged 18 to 29 in good health.

The chain recombines TRBV6-6 with TRBJ2-2; 7 nucleotides match TRBD1. V shed 4 bases, J shed 6 bases, and the junction held 2 bases outside the gene matches. CDR1 MNHNY and CDR2 SVGAGI come from the germline V gene (reference sequence). The CDR3 is 13 residues long. The CDR3 DNA follows: TGTGCCAGCAGTTGGGACAGATCCGGGGAGCTGTTTTTT. Its translation: CASSWDRSGELFF.

This chain uses TRBV4-3 with TRBJ2-1; D remains unclear. The CDR3 has 14 amino acids. V lost 0 bases to trimming and J lost 9 bases, with 12 bases between them. Germline-derived CDR1 and CDR2 are LGHNA and YSLEER. The CDR3 here is CASSQEGRSGEQFF. CDR3 nucleotide sequence: TGCGCCAGCAGCCAAGAGGGCAGATCAGGTGAGCAGTTCTTC.

This clone was counted many times. The sample holds other DNA sequences that translate to the same CDR3. The J gene is TRBJ2-1, the V gene TRBV7-2; no definite D call. The germline V gene has CDR1 SGHTA and CDR2 FQGNSA. The CDR3 runs to 15 residues. V gave up 0 bases and J gave up 0 bases, with 6 bases separating them. The CDR3 sequence: CASSLAWSSYNEQFF. The DNA for the CDR3 is TGTGCCAGCAGCTTAGCCTGGAGCTCCTACAATGAGCAGTTCTTC.

V gene TRBV6-5 combines with J gene TRBJ2-7, with TRBD1 identical over 8 bases. The CDR3 consists of 16 residues. Trimming cost V 2 bases and J 1 base; bases outside gene matches: 7. From germline, CDR1 is MNHEY and CDR2 SVGAGI. CDR3 sequence reads: CASSYGGGTGSYEQYF. Written as DNA, the CDR3 is TGTGCCAGCAGTTACGGAGGAGGGACAGGTTCCTACGAGCAGTACTTC.

The rearrangement uses TRBV5-1 and TRBJ2-1, with TRBD1 matching over 10 bases. Trimming removed 5 bases from V and 3 bases from J; junction bases left unmatched: 5. This CDR3 spans 15 amino acids. The germline CDR1 and CDR2 sequences are SGHRS and YFSETQ. The DNA for the CDR3 is TGCGCCAGCAGACGGACAGGGGGGAGCTACAATGAGCAGTTCTTC. This codes for CASRRTGGSYNEQFF.

CDR3 amino acids: CASSGAFTSTGELFF. The CDR3 DNA sequence: TGTGCCAGCAGCGGGGCCTTTACTTCCACCGGGGAGCTGTTTTTT. The rearrangement joins TRBV11-3 to TRBJ2-2; D is possibly TRBD1 (5 bases). The ends were cut back, 5 bases at V and 4 bases at J, with 14 bases in the middle. The CDR3 length is 15 residues. Germline V gene data show CDR1 as SGHNT and CDR2 as YENEEA.

This clone was counted between two and nine times. The chain uses TRBV7-6 and TRBJ2-6; the match to TRBD2 covers 8 bases. There are 18 residues in the CDR3. Germline CDR1 is SGHVS and CDR2 is FNYEAQ. The V and J ends lost 0 bases and 0 bases, in that order; junction bases with no gene match: 4. The CDR3 loop is CASSLAVAGPSGANVLTF. The CDR3 bases are TGTGCCAGCAGCTTAGCGGTAGCGGGGCCCTCTGGGGCCAACGTCCTGACTTTC.

A note on this clone: The sample carries other DNA sequences with the same CDR3. The V call is TRBV10-3, the J call TRBJ2-2; TRBD1 matches 9 bases. The CDR3 covers 16 residues. The J segment lost 2 bases and the V segment lost 4 bases, leaving 5 bases of the junction unmatched. Germline V gives CDR1 ENHRY, CDR2 SYGVKD. The chain's CDR3 is CAISGTGGLNTGELFF. CDR3 bases: TGTGCCATCAGTGGAACAGGGGGCCTTAACACCGGGGAGCTGTTTTTT.

In the case of this clone: Other DNA sequences of this sample code for an identical CDR3. The chain combines TRBV4-3 with TRBJ1-2, with 11 bases identical to TRBD1. CDR1 and CDR2 from the germline V gene are LGHNA and YSLEER. J gave up 5 bases and V 1 base, and 3 bases lay outside the gene matches. The CDR3 spans 15 residues. The CDR3 sequence is CASSQGDRGDYGYTF. CDR3 bases: TGCGCCAGCAGCCAAGGGGACAGGGGGGATTATGGCTACACCTTC.

This clone showed up many times. The chain links TRBV19 to TRBJ1-3; D is ambiguous. Trimming shortened V by 6 bases and J by 2 bases, and 11 bases separated the two germline ends. Germline CDR1 LNHDA, CDR2 SQIVND (reference sequence). CDR3 size: 14 residues. The CDR3 here is CASRTATTGNTIYF. For the CDR3, the DNA is TGTGCCAGTAGAACTGCTACAACTGGAAACACCATATATTTT.

This clone was seen many times. CDR3 nucleotides: TGTGCCAGCAGCATGGGCGGGGGGGGCACAGATACGCAGTATTTT. This codes for CASSMGGGGTDTQYF. The rearrangement uses TRBV6-1 and TRBJ2-3; 9 nucleotides line up with TRBD2. V shed 6 bases, J shed 1 base, and the junction held 5 bases outside the gene matches. Germline CDR1 and CDR2: MNHNS and SASEGT. The CDR3 contains 15 residues.

DNA for the CDR3: TGTGCCAGCTCACAAACAGGGACCGACACCGGGGAGCTGTTTTTT. Translated, it gives CASSQTGTDTGELFF. The chain carries TRBV18 and TRBJ2-2, with a tentative D call TRBD1 (6 bases). The germline V and J ends were trimmed by 4 bases and 3 bases, with 12 bases remaining between them. The germline V gene has CDR1 KGHSH and CDR2 LQKENI. The CDR3 consists of 15 residues.

This clone was detected many times. The chain employs TRBV5-5 and TRBJ1-2; maybe TRBD1 (5 bases). CDR1 is SGHKS, CDR2 YYEKEE, per germline (reference sequence). This CDR3 contains 14 residues. The V gene lost 3 bases and the J gene lost 2 bases, with 11 bases spanning the gap. As DNA, the CDR3 is TGTGCCAGCAGCTGGGACCCGAGGAACTATGGCTACACCTTC. Translation gives CASSWDPRNYGYTF.

This chain joins TRBV5-1 and TRBJ2-3, with 12 positions matching TRBD1. Germline V gene lookup returns CDR1 SGHRS and CDR2 YFSETQ. V dropped 3 bases and J dropped 5; count of bases not matched to a gene: 4. The CDR3 is 15 amino acids. CDR3 nucleotides: TGCGCCAGCAGCTCGGGACAGGGGGCGAGAGATACGCAGTATTTT. This sequence encodes CASSSGQGARDTQYF.

The rearrangement links TRBV5-4 to TRBJ2-3; D remains ambiguous. The V gene's germline CDR1 is SGHNT and CDR2 YYREEE (reference sequence). Trimming removed 0 bases at V and 6 bases at J, with 14 bases between. The CDR3 totals 15 residues. The CDR3 region is CASSLGRPHTDTQYF. CDR3 in DNA: TGTGCCAGCAGCTTGGGTCGGCCCCACACGGATACGCAGTATTTT.

The genes are TRBV7-3 and TRBJ2-7, with D tentatively TRBD1 or TRBD2 (5 bases each). Trimming shortened V by 0 bases and J by 3 bases, and 15 bases separated the two germline ends. Looked up from germline, CDR1 is SGHTA and CDR2 is FQGTGA. This CDR3 has 16 residues. The CDR3 protein is CASSLTYSARVYEQYF. The CDR3 DNA reads as TGTGCCAGCAGCTTAACGTATAGCGCCAGGGTCTACGAGCAGTACTTC.

The chain has TRBV7-8 and TRBJ2-5, with 14 bases identical to TRBD2. The CDR3 has 17 amino acids. Germline values: CDR1 SGHVS, CDR2 FQNEAQ. V lost 2 bases to trimming and J lost 0 bases; unmatched junction nucleotides: 2. The CDR3 sequence: CASSLRLAGGYQETQYF. In nucleotides, the CDR3 is TGTGCCAGCAGCTTAAGACTAGCGGGGGGGTACCAAGAGACCCAGTACTTC.

J is TRBJ2-7 and V is TRBV7-2; 10 bases are a match to TRBD2. CDR1 and CDR2 from the germline V gene are SGHTA and FQGNSA. The CDR3 totals 15 residues. V dropped 1 base and J dropped 2; count of bases not matched to a gene: 2. The CDR3 protein is CASSLGAGGTYEQYF. The CDR3 DNA follows: TGTGCCAGCAGCTTAGGAGCGGGAGGGACCTACGAGCAGTACTTC. Supplemented by reference TRBV7-2 and TRBJ2-7, the full variable domain reads GAGVSQSPSNKVTEKGKDVELRCDPISGHTALYWYRQSLGQGLEFLIYFQGNSAPDKSGLPSDRFSAERTGGSVSTLTIQRTQQEDSAVYLCASSLGAGGTYEQYFGPGTRLTVT.